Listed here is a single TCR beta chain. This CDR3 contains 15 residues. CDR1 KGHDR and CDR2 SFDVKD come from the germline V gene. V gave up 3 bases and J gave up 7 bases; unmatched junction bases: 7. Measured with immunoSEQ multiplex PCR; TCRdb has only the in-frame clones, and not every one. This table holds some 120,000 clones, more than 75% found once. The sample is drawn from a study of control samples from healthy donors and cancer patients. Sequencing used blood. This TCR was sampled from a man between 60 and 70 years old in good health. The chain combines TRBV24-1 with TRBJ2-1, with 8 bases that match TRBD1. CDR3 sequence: CATSDPRQGWNEQFF. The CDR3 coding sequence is TGTGCCACCAGTGATCCCAGACAGGGGTGGAATGAGCAGTTCTTC.